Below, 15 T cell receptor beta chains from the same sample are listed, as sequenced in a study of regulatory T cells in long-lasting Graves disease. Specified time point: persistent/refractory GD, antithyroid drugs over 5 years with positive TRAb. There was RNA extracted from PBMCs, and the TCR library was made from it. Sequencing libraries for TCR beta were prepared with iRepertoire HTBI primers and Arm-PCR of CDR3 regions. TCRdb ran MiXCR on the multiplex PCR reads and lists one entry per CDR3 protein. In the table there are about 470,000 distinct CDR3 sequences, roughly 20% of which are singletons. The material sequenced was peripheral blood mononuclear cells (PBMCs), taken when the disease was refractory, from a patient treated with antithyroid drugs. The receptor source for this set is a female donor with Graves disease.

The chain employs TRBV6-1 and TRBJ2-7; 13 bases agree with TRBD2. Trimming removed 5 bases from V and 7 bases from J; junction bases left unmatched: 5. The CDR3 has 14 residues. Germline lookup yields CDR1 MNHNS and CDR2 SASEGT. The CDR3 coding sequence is TGTGCCAGCAGTCAGGGACTAGCGGGGTTGGAGCAGTACTTC. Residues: CASSQGLAGLEQYF.

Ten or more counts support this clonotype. This chain's CDR3 is CASSLAADRLSGDTEAFF. As DNA, the CDR3 is TGTGCCAGCAGCTTGGCCGCAGACAGGTTGTCGGGGGACACTGAAGCTTTCTTT. The rearrangement uses TRBV5-6 and TRBJ1-1; a possible D gene is TRBD1 (6 bases). Germline-derived CDR1 and CDR2 are SGHDT and YYEEEE. The CDR3 consists of 18 residues. V lost 0 bases to trimming and J lost 3 bases, with 21 bases between them. The full variable domain, in which reference TRBV5-6 and TRBJ1-1 provide the parts outside the CDR3, is DAGVTQSPTHLIKTRGQQVTLRCSPKSGHDTVSWYQQALGQGPQFIFQYYEEEERQRGNFPDRFSGHQFPNYSSELNVNALLLGDSALYLCASSLAADRLSGDTEAFFGQGTRLTVV.

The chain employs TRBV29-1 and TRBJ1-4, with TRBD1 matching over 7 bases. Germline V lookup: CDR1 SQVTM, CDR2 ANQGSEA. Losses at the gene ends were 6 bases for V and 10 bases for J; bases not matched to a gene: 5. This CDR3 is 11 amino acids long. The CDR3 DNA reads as TGCAGCGTGCACAGGGGCGGAAAACTGTTTTTT. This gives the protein CSVHRGGKLFF.

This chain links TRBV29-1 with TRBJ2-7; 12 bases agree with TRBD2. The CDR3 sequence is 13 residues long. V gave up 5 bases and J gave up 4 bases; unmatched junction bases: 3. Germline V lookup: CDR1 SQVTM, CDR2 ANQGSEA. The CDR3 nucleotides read TGCAGCGTTTCTCTAGCGGGAGGGTACGAGCAGTACTTC. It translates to CSVSLAGGYEQYF.

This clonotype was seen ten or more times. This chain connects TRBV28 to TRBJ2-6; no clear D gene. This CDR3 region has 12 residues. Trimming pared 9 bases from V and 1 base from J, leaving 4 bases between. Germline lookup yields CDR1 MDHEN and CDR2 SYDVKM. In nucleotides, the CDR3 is TGTGCCAGTCAGTCTGGGGCCAACGTCCTGACTTTC. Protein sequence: CASQSGANVLTF. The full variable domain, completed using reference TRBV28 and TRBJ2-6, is DVKVTQSSRYLVKRTGEKVFLECVQDMDHENMFWYRQDPGLGLRLIYFSYDVKMKEKGDIPEGYSVSREKKERFSLILESASTNQTSMYLCASQSGANVLTFGAGSRLTVL.

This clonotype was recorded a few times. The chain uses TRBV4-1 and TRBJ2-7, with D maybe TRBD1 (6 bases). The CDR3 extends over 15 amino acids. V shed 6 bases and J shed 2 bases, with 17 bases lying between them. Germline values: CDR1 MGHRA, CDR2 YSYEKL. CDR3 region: CASRQRQDGAYEQYF. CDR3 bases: TGCGCCAGCAGACAACGACAGGACGGAGCCTACGAGCAGTACTTC.

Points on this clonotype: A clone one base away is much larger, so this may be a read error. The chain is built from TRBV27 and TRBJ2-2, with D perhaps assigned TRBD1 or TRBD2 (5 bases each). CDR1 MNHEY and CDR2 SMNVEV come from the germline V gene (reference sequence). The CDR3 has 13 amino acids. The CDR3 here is CVSSFRGAGELFF. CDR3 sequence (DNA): TGTGTCAGCAGCTTCCGGGGCGCTGGGGAGCTGTTTTTT.

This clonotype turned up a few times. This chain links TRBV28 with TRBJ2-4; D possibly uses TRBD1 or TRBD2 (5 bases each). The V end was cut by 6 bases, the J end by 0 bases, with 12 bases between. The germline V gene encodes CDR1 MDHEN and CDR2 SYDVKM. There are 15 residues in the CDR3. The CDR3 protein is CASSAGTVAKNIQYF. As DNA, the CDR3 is TGTGCCAGCAGCGCCGGGACGGTAGCCAAAAACATTCAGTACTTC.

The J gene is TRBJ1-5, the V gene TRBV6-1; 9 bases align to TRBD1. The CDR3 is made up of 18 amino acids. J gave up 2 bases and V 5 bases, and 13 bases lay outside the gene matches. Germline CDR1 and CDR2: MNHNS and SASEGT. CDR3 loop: CASSPTPGQGSGNQPQHF. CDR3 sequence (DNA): TGTGCCAGCAGTCCAACTCCGGGACAGGGAAGCGGCAATCAGCCCCAGCATTTT.

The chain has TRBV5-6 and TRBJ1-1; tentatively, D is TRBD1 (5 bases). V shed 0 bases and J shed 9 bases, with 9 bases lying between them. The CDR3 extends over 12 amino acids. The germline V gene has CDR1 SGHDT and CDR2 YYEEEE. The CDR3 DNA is TGTGCCAGCAGCTTGGATTCAGGGCAAGCTTTCTTT. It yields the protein CASSLDSGQAFF.

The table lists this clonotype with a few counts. The CDR3 reads CAWSVLRTVRGEQYF. DNA for the CDR3: TGTGCCTGGAGTGTACTCCGGACAGTGAGGGGCGAGCAGTACTTC. V usage is TRBV30 and J usage is TRBJ2-7; perhaps TRBD1 as D (6 bases). The CDR3 length is 15 residues. V lost 0 bases and J 6 bases, leaving 18 bases between the germline ends. Germline CDR1 reads GTSNPN; CDR2 reads SVGIG (reference sequence).

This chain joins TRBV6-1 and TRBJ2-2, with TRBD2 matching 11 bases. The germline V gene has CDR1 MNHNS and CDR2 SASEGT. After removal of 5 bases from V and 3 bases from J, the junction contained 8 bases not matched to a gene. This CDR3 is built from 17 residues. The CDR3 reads CASSLPYSGRDTGELFF. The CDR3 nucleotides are TGTGCCAGCAGTCTCCCTTATAGCGGGAGGGACACCGGGGAGCTGTTTTTT.

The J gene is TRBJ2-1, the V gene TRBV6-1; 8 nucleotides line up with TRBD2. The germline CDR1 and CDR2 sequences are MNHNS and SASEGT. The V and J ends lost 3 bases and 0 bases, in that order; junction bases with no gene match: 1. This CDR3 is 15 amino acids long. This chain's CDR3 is CASSDGTSSYNEQFF. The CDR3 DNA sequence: TGTGCCAGCAGTGACGGGACTAGCTCCTACAATGAGCAGTTCTTC.

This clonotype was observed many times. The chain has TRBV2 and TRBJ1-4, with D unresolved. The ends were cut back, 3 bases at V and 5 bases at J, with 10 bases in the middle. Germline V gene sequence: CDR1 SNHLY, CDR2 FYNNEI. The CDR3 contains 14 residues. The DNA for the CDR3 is TGTGCCAGCAGTGAGAACCGCAGGAATGAAAAACTGTTTTTT. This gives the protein CASSENRRNEKLFF.

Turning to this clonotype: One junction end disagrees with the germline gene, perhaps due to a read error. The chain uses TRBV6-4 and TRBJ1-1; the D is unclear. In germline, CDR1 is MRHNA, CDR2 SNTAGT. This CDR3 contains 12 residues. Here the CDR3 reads CASRDYNGEAFF. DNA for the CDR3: TGTGCCAGCAGGGACTACAACGGTGAAGCTTTCTTT.